These 14 T cell receptor beta chains share one sample of origin, sequenced in a study of metastatic and nonmetastatic thyroid tumors (dated by TCRdb to 2020 to 2022). Library preparation used PCR. Sequencing was performed on an Illumina HiSeq 4000. TCRdb trimmed public reads at Q25 via fastp, called clones via MiXCR and kept in-frame beta chains. The sample has some 15,000 clones on record, about 3.5% of them singletons. About 25% of the sample goes to the ten largest clones. No treatment had been received by any patient before thyroid surgery. The sequenced material came from tumor tissue. Every receptor here comes from a female donor with papillary thyroid cancer or a benign thyroid nodule (not recorded which). Some clones in this sample may be carry-over from other donors' samples.

DNA of the CDR3: TGTGCCAGTCAGACTAGCGGGATTGATAATGAGCAGTTCTTC. This codes for CASQTSGIDNEQFF. The V call is TRBV2, the J call TRBJ2-1; 11 nucleotides line up with TRBD2. Germline CDR1 SNHLY, CDR2 FYNNEI. Unmatched junction bases numbered 8, after V lost 9 bases and J lost 7 bases. The CDR3 sequence is 14 residues long.

The chain has TRBV12-3 or TRBV12-4 and TRBJ1-1; D is perhaps TRBD1 (6 bases). CDR3 length: 16 amino acids. Trimming cost V 5 bases and J 4 bases, with 20 bases left between them. CDR3 loop: CASSQQRGGGGTEAFF. The CDR3 coding sequence is TGTGCCAGCAGTCAACAAAGGGGGGGGGGAGGCACTGAAGCTTTCTTT.

This clone was counted only a few times. This chain links TRBV14 with TRBJ2-7, with D possibly being TRBD1 (6 bases). Germline V gene data show CDR1 as SGHDN and CDR2 as FVKESK. The CDR3 consists of 15 residues. Trimming pared 4 bases from V and 4 bases from J, leaving 17 bases between. As DNA, the CDR3 is TGTGCCAGCAGCCTTACGGGACATGGGGCTTACGAGCAGTACTTC. Translation gives CASSLTGHGAYEQYF.

This chain uses TRBV6-2 or TRBV6-3 with TRBJ2-7; 9 bases align to TRBD1. Germline CDR1 and CDR2: MNHEY and SVGEGT. The junction had 14 bases not matched to a gene; V was cut back by 11 bases and J by 3 bases. The CDR3 is 15 amino acids. The CDR3 loop reads CASRSGGQGNYEQYF. The CDR3 region has the DNA TGTGCCTCCCGAAGTGGGGGACAGGGCAACTACGAGCAGTACTTC.

The CDR3 loop reads CASSLRGLATYEQYF. The CDR3 bases are TGTGCCAGCAGTTTACGGGGGCTCGCCACCTACGAGCAGTACTTC. V and J are TRBV28 and TRBJ2-7; D may be TRBD1 or TRBD2 (6 bases each). Trimming pared 2 bases from V and 2 bases from J, leaving 13 bases between. Germline V gives CDR1 MDHEN, CDR2 SYDVKM. The CDR3 loop spans 15 amino acids. The entire variable domain, with the rest obtained from reference TRBV28 and TRBJ2-7, is as follows: DVKVTQSSRYLVKRTGEKVFLECVQDMDHENMFWYRQDPGLGLRLIYFSYDVKMKEKGDIPEGYSVSREKKERFSLILESASTNQTSMYLCASSLRGLATYEQYFGPGTRLTVT.

This clone has a handful of counts. The gene calls are TRBV12-3 or TRBV12-4 and TRBJ2-2; possibly TRBD2 for D (6 bases). The CDR3 has 12 residues. V was cut by 6 bases and J by 6 bases, with 8 bases left in between. Written as DNA, the CDR3 is TGTGCCAGCAGGCGGGGCGCCGGGGAGCTGTTTTTT. Amino acids: CASRRGAGELFF.

The rearrangement joins TRBV2 to TRBJ2-3, with 7 positions matching TRBD2. Germline trimming cut 7 bases from V and 0 bases from J; bases unmatched to any gene: 10. This CDR3 has 16 amino acids. Germline V gives CDR1 SNHLY, CDR2 FYNNEI. The CDR3 nucleotides read TGTGCCAGCACCTATCTAGCGGCAACTAGCACAGATACGCAGTATTTT. Its protein is CASTYLAATSTDTQYF. The full variable domain, its missing parts supplied by reference TRBV2 and TRBJ2-3, is EPEVTQTPSHQVTQMGQEVILRCVPISNHLYFYWYRQILGQKVEFLVSFYNNEISEKSEIFDDQFSVERPDGSNFTLKIRSTKLEDSAMYFCASTYLAATSTDTQYFGPGTRLTVL.

The chain couples TRBV6-2 or TRBV6-3 to TRBJ1-2; the match to TRBD1 covers 10 bases. The CDR3 totals 14 residues. Losses at the gene ends were 10 bases for V and 2 bases for J; bases not matched to a gene: 7. In germline, CDR1 is MNHEY, CDR2 SVGEGT. The CDR3 bases are TGTGCCATACGACAGGGGGCAATAAACTATGGCTACACCTTC. Its translation is CAIRQGAINYGYTF.

This clone has just a few counts. The rearrangement uses TRBV12-5 and TRBJ1-1; tentative D call: TRBD1 (5 bases). Germline CDR1 reads LGHNT; CDR2 reads FRNRAP. The CDR3 totals 13 residues. V lost 1 base and J 4 bases, leaving 7 bases between the germline ends. The CDR3 DNA reads as TGTGCTAGTGGTTTGGACAGGAGCACTGAAGCTTTCTTT. It translates to CASGLDRSTEAFF. The full variable domain, with the rest looked up from reference TRBV12-5 and TRBJ1-1, is DARVTQTPRHKVTEMGQEVTMRCQPILGHNTVFWYRQTMMQGLELLAYFRNRAPLDDSGMPKDRFSAEMPDATLATLKIQPSEPRDSAVYFCASGLDRSTEAFFGQGTRLTVV.

This chain's CDR3 is CASSVVAGVNHEQFF. The CDR3 region has the DNA TGTGCCAGCTCAGTGGTAGCGGGAGTTAATCATGAGCAGTTCTTC. The rearrangement uses TRBV6-1 and TRBJ2-1, with 9 bases lining up with TRBD2. Germline lookup yields CDR1 MNHNS and CDR2 SASEGT. V lost 8 bases and J lost 8; bases outside the gene matches: 13. This CDR3 region has 15 residues.

The chain uses TRBV28 and TRBJ2-7, with 10 nucleotides matching TRBD2. This CDR3 spans 16 amino acids. The ends lost 1 base at V and 5 bases at J; junction bases unmatched: 8. The V gene's germline CDR1 is MDHEN and CDR2 SYDVKM. The CDR3 region is CASSLLASGSRDEQYF. The CDR3 DNA follows: TGTGCCAGCAGTTTATTAGCTAGCGGGAGTCGCGACGAGCAGTACTTC.

This clone is termed medium-sized. The rearrangement uses TRBV20-1 and TRBJ1-2; weak D call: TRBD1 (5 bases). This CDR3 has 12 amino acids. Deletions cut 1 base from V and 6 bases from J, with 9 bases between. Germline-derived CDR1 and CDR2 are DFQATT and SNEGSKA (reference sequence). In DNA, the CDR3 is TGCAGTGCTAGAGGACAGCCCAATGGCTACACCTTC. Its translation: CSARGQPNGYTF.

This clone has just a few counts. The chain employs TRBV6-2 or TRBV6-3 and TRBJ2-3; tentatively, D is TRBD2 (6 bases). From germline, CDR1 is MNHEY and CDR2 SVGEGT. The CDR3 length is 16 residues. V was shortened by 2 bases and J by 0 bases, with 12 bases between the two germline ends. The CDR3 spells CASSYGAGLSTDTQYF. CDR3 nucleotide sequence: TGTGCCAGCAGTTACGGTGCGGGACTTAGCACAGATACGCAGTATTTT.

The chain uses TRBV11-2 and TRBJ2-1; D may correspond to TRBD1 or TRBD2 (9 bases each). V lost 3 bases to trimming and J lost 9 bases, with 15 bases between them. Germline V gene sequence: CDR1 SGHAT, CDR2 FQNNGV. This CDR3 contains 14 residues. The CDR3 region is CASSLLAGQGEQFF. CDR3 sequence (DNA): TGTGCCAGCAGCTTGCTAGCGGGACAGGGTGAGCAGTTCTTC.